The next 5 T cell receptor beta chains were all read from a single sample in a study of Ad26.COV2.S vaccination and SARS-CoV-2 variants. Treatment indicated: 19 received Ad26.COV2.S at low or high dose, single or two shots; 5 received placebo; per-sample allocation not given. Day 63 after the first vaccine or placebo injection was the time point for sampling. Measured with immunoSEQ multiplex PCR; TCRdb has only the in-frame clones, and not every one. The data contain 400,000 to 450,000 clones, around 90% of them singletons. Specimen: peripheral blood, collected in a trial of Ad26.COV2.S vaccine versus placebo. These receptor sequences come from a person aged 18-65 years who received the Ad26.COV2.S COVID-19 vaccine or a placebo.

The V gene is TRBV6-2 or TRBV6-3, the J gene TRBJ2-1; D is unresolved. The CDR3 extends over 13 amino acids. From germline, CDR1 is MNHEY and CDR2 SVGEGT. Trimming removed 2 bases at V and 9 bases at J, with 11 bases between. DNA of the CDR3: TGTGCCAGCAGTTACCATCGAGCTGTTGAGCAGTTCTTC. It specifies CASSYHRAVEQFF.

The chain uses TRBV7-2 and TRBJ2-3; D might be TRBD2 (5 bases). The CDR3 consists of 16 residues. The germline V gene encodes CDR1 SGHTA and CDR2 FQGNSA. Trimming pared 5 bases from V and 1 base from J, leaving 16 bases between. CDR3 sequence reads: CASSRRGAVRTDTQYF. Written as DNA, the CDR3 is TGTGCCAGCAGCCGTCGGGGAGCGGTGCGCACAGATACGCAGTATTTT.

The chain uses TRBV28 and TRBJ2-6, with D perhaps TRBD1 (5 bases). The CDR3 sequence is 16 residues long. The ends were cut back, 4 bases at V and 2 bases at J, with 12 bases in the middle. Germline V lookup: CDR1 MDHEN, CDR2 SYDVKM. CDR3 protein: CASSSQGLTGANVLTF. CDR3 in DNA: TGTGCCAGCAGTTCCCAGGGATTAACTGGGGCCAACGTCCTGACTTTC.

V gene TRBV9 combines with J gene TRBJ2-7, with TRBD1 identical over 10 bases. The CDR3 runs 15 residues. The V and J ends lost 3 bases and 4 bases, in that order; junction bases with no gene match: 7. The germline V gene has CDR1 SGDLS and CDR2 YYNGEE. In nucleotides, the CDR3 is TGTGCCAGCAGCGGCGGACAGGGGGTGAAGTACGAGCAGTACTTC. The encoded protein is CASSGGQGVKYEQYF.

The CDR3 sequence is CASSLKGASNQPQHF. The CDR3 DNA sequence: TGTGCCAGCAGCTTAAAGGGGGCTAGCAATCAGCCCCAGCATTTT. The chain is built from TRBV7-2 and TRBJ1-5; TRBD1 matches 7 bases. Germline assignment: CDR1 SGHTA and CDR2 FQGNSA. Trimming removed 2 bases from V and 0 bases from J; junction bases left unmatched: 1. CDR3 length: 15 amino acids.